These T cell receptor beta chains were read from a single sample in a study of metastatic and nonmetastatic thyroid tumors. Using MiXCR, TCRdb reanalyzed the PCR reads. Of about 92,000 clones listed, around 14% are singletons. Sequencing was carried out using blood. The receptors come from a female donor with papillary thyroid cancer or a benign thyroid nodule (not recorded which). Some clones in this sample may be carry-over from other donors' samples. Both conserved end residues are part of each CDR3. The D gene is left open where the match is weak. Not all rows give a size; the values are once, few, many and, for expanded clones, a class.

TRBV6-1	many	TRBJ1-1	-	CASSEGGENTEAFF	TGTGCCAGCAGTGAAGGGGGGGAGAACACTGAAGCTTTCTTT
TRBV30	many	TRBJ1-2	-	CAWSVQGTYGYTF	TGTGCCTGGAGTGTACAGGGTACCTATGGCTACACCTTC
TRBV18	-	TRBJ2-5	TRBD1	CASSPSGGQETQYF	TGTGCCAGCTCACCCTCAGGGGGCCAAGAGACCCAGTACTTC
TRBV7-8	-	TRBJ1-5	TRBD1	CASSYPRGTGPNQPQHF	TGTGCCAGCAGCTACCCTCGGGGGACAGGCCCCAATCAGCCACAGCATTTT
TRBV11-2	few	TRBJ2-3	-	CASSLLGGGQNTDTQYF	TGTGCCAGCAGCTTATTGGGGGGGGGACAGAACACAGATACGCAGTATTTT
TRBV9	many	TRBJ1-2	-	CASSVGADKYGYTF	TGTGCCAGCAGCGTAGGGGCCGACAAGTATGGCTACACCTTC
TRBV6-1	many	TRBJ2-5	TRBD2	CASSDGAGAPRTQYF	TGTGCCAGCAGTGACGGAGCGGGGGCTCCTAGGACCCAGTACTTC
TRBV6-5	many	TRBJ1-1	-	CASSYSSTVGAFF	TGTGCCAGCAGTTACTCGAGTACGGTTGGAGCTTTCTTT
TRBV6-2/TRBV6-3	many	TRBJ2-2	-	CASSLRWETGELFF	TGTGCCAGCAGTCTCCGTTGGGAAACCGGGGAGCTGTTTTTT
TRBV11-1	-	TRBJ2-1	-	CASSLARGQSGNEQFF	TGTGCCAGCAGCTTAGCACGGGGACAATCTGGAAATGAGCAGTTCTTC
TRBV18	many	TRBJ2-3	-	CASSPPRGATDTQYF	TGTGCCAGCTCACCACCTCGCGGGGCCACAGATACGCAGTATTTT
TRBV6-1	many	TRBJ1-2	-	CASSEERGGYGYTF	TGTGCCAGCAGTGAAGAGAGGGGTGGCTATGGCTACACCTTC
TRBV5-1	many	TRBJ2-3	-	CASSSLQGQRGTDTQYF	TGCGCCAGCAGCTCATTACAGGGGCAGCGGGGCACAGATACGCAGTATTTT
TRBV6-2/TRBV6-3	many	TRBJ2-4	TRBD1	CASTPSPGQQAKNIQYF	TGTGCCAGTACCCCTTCACCGGGACAGCAAGCCAAAAACATTCAGTACTTC
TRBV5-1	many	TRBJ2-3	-	CASSLRSTGGGTDTQYF	TGCGCCAGCAGCTTGCGGAGTACAGGTGGAGGCACAGATACGCAGTATTTT
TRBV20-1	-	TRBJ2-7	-	CSAPDRATGDYEQYF	TGCAGTGCCCCCGATCGGGCTACTGGGGACTACGAGCAGTACTTC
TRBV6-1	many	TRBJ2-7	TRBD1	CASRDRGAYEQYF	TGTGCCAGCCGGGACAGGGGGGCCTACGAGCAGTACTTC
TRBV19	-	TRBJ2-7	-	CASSLPGLGAYEQYF	TGTGCCAGTAGTTTGCCGGGACTTGGAGCCTACGAGCAGTACTTC